This TCR beta chain was identified during a study of CD8 T cells in ankylosing spondylitis. Overall study results and limits: Peripheral blood samples showed relatively rare disease-linked clones, and these clones were CD8+. For ankylosing spondylitis blood, a TCR beta motif of seven to nine highly homologous variants appeared characteristic.

Note on this clonotype: No antigen is known for it.

The V end was cut by 4 bases, the J end by 0 bases, with 9 bases between. The CDR3 totals 13 residues. Germline V gene sequence: CDR1 SQVTM, CDR2 ANQGSEA. By quantitative 5'-RACE with molecular barcodes, the TCR beta libraries were made. TCRdb passed the 5' RACE reads through MiXCR, listing each CDR3 protein once. The table records roughly 400,000 distinct CDR3 sequences, approximately 20% of them present only once. This chain connects TRBV29-1 to TRBJ1-1; D perhaps matches TRBD1 (5 bases). The sequence was collected from a male donor with ankylosing spondylitis. Sequencing was performed on blood, either unsorted or a sorted T cell fraction (not recorded which). The CDR3 DNA reads TGCAGCGTTGGTCAGGGATTGAACACTGAAGCTTTCTTT. Translation: CSVGQGLNTEAFF.